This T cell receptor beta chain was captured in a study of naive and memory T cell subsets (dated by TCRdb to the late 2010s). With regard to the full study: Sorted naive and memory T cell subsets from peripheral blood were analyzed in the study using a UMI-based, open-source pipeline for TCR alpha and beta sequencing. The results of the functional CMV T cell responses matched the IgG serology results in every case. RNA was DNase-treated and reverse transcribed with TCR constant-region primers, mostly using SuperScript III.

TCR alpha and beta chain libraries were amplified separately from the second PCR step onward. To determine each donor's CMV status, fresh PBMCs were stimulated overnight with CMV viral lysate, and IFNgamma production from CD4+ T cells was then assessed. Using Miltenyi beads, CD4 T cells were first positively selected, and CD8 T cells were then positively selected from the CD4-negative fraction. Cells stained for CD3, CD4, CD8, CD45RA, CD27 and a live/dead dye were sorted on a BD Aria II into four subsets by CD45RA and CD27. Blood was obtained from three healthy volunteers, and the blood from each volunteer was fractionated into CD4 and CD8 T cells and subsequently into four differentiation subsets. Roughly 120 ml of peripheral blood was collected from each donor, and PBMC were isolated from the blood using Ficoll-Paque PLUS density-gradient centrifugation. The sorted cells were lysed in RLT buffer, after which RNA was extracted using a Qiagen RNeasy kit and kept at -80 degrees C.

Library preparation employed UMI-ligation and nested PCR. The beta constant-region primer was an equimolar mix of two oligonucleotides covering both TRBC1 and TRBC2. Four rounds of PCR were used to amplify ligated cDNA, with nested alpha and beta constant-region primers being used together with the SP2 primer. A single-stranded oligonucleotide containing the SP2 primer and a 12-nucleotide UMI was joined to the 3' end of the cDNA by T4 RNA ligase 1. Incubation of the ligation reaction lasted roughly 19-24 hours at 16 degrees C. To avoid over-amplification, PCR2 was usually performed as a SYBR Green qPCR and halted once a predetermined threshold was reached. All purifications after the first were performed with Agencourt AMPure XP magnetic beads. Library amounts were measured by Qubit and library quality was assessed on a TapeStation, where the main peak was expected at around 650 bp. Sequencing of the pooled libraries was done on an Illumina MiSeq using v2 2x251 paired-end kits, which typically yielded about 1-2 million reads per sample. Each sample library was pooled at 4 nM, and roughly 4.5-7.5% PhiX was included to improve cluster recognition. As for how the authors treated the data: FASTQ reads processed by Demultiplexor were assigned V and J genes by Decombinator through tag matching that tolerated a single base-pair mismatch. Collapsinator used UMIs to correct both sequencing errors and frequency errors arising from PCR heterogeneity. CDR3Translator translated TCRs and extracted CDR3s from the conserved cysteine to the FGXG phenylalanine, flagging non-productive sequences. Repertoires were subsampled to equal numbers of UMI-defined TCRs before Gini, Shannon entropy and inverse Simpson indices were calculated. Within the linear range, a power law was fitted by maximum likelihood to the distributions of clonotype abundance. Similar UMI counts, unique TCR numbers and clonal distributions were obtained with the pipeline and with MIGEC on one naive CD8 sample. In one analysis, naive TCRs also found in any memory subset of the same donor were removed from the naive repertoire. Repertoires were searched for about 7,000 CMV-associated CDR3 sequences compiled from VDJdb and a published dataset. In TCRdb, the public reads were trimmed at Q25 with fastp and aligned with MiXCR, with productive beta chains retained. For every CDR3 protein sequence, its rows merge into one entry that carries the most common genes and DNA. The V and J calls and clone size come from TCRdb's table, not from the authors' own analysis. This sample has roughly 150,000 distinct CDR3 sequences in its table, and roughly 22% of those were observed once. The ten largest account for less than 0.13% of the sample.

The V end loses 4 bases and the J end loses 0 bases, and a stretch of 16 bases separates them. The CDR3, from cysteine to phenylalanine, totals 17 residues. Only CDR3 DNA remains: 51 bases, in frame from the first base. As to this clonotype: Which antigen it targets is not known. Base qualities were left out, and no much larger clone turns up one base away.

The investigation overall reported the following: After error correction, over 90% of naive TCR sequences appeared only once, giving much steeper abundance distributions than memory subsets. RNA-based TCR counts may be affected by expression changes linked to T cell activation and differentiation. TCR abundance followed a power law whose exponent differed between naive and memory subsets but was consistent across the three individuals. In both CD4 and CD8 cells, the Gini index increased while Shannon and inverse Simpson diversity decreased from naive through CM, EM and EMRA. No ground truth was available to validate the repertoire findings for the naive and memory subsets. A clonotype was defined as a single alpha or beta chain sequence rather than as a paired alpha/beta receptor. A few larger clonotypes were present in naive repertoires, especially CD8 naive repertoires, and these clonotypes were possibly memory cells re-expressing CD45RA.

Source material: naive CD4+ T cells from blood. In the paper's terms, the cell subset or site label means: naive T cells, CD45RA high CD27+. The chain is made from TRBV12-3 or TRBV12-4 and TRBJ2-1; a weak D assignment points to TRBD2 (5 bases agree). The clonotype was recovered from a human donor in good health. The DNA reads TGTGCCAGCAGTTCCTTGTCTAGCCTCGTCTCCTACAATGAGCAGTTCTTC. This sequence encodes CASSSLSSLVSYNEQFF.